This TCR beta chain was recorded in a study of neoadjuvant anti-PD-1 for oral cavity cancer. Blood libraries mostly used around 500 ng genomic DNA, six replicates each. Assay used: immunoSEQ multiplex PCR; TCRdb lists only in-frame clones, some missing. Found here are around 15,000 clones, 69% of them singletons; the top ten hold approximately 2.6%. CDR3 length equals 14 residues. Trimming cost V 5 bases and J 7 bases; bases outside gene matches: 6. Germline CDR1 reads SGHTA; CDR2 reads FQGTGA. Patients had newly diagnosed, untreated stage II-IVA oral cavity squamous cell carcinoma. The chain employs TRBV7-3 and TRBJ2-1; TRBD1 matches 9 bases. This receptor was identified in a person aged 40 to 85 with oral cavity squamous cell carcinoma. Sample: PBMCs, taken before nivolumab (anti-PD-1) treatment. CDR3 in DNA: TGTGCCAGCAGCAGGGACAGGGTGGGTAATGAGCAGTTCTTC. Its translation is CASSRDRVGNEQFF.